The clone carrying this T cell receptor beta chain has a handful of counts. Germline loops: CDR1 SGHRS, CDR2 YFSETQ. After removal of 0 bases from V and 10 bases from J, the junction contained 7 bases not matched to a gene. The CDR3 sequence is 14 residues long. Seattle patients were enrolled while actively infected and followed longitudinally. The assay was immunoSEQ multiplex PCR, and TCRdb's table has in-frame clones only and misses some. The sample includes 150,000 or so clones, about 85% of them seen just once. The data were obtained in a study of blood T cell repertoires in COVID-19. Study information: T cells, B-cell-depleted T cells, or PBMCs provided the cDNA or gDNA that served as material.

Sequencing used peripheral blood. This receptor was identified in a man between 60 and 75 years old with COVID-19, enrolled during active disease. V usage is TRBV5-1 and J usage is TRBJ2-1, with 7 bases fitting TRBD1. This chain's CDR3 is CASSLGRGPGEQFF. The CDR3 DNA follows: TGCGCCAGCAGCTTGGGAAGGGGGCCGGGGGAGCAGTTCTTC.